This TCR beta chain was recovered during a study of OX40 agonist ivuxolimab in advanced cancers. For the wider study: Ivuxolimab was an agonistic, fully human IgG2 monoclonal antibody directed against OX40 (CD134), a costimulatory receptor. Intravenous ivuxolimab was administered to patients every 2 weeks at six dose levels: 0.01, 0.1, 0.3, 1.5, 3 and 10 mg/kg. Partial responses occurred in three dose-escalation patients: two with cutaneous melanoma and one with hepatocellular carcinoma. Among the roughly 52 dose-escalation patients, about 19 had hepatocellular carcinoma, 15 melanoma, 9 renal cell carcinoma and 9 head and neck cancer. The purpose of peripheral TCRbeta sequencing was to test whether ivuxolimab changed TCR sequence diversity and led to clonal T-cell expansion. The dose-escalation cohort was 82.7% male with a mean age of approximately 60 years, ranging from about 23 to 85. Patients were allowed to have had prior anti-PD-1, anti-PD-L1 or anti-CTLA-4 therapy, and around two fifths of the dose-escalation patients had been treated with checkpoint inhibitors. The monotherapy dose-escalation portion (N ≈ 50 patients) of the phase I ivuxolimab trial is reported in the paper. Study-wide conclusions, independent of this receptor: Clonal expansion of both CD4+ and CD8+ blood T cells was observed from baseline to week 6 at doses 0.1 to 3.0 mg/kg. After ivuxolimab, expanded clones were on average more numerous among CD8+ T cells than among CD4+ T cells. Partial responders in the 0.1-3.0 mg/kg groups had among the lowest normalized peripheral clonal expansion, especially among CD8+ T cells. The antigen specificity of the clonally expanded peripheral T cells was not determined. Low levels of normalized T-cell clonal expansion were also seen in some patients who did not respond.

For sequencing of the TCRbeta CDR3 region, genomic DNA was extracted from the sorted cells. TCRbeta CDR3 regions were sequenced using the immunoSEQ Assay. Drawn from immuneACCESS, this table holds only the in-frame rearrangements with V and J called that TCRdb kept. Clones are partly lost; checked studies trace under half to an unresolved V gene and leave the rest unexplained. The sample table records 55,000 to 70,000 clones; more than 75% of these occur just once. The ten biggest clones cover 5% to 6.5% of the sample. From the germline V gene, CDR1 is ENHRY and CDR2 is SYGVKD. Its CDR3 holds 15 amino acids, cysteine through phenylalanine. Only the CDR3 region is kept as DNA, spanning 45 bases read in frame from base 1. V loses 0 bases of germline sequence and J loses 8 bases, and the interval between the two ends is 16 bases. Concerning this clone itself: Which antigen it targets is not known. Within one base of it there is no much larger clone, and no base qualities were kept.

The trial excluded patients who had a history of autoimmune disease or who were on systemic immunosuppression. Peripheral blood for TCR sequencing was collected from all dose cohorts at baseline, on cycle 4 day 1, and on cycle 7 day 1. The samples were taken from a phase I, first-in-human, multicenter, open-label dose-escalation trial of ivuxolimab. Adults with locally advanced or metastatic melanoma, renal cell carcinoma, hepatocellular carcinoma or head and neck squamous cell carcinoma were enrolled in the trial. Before TCR sequencing, CD4+ and CD8+ T cells were separately sorted from peripheral blood.

The material was CD4+ or CD8+ T cells sorted from blood, obtained in a trial of the OX40 agonist ivuxolimab. This receptor chain uses TRBV10-3 and TRBJ1-2, with a weak D call of TRBD1 (6 bases match). The clonotype was recovered from an adult with an advanced solid tumor such as melanoma, head and neck, liver or kidney cancer. The encoded CDR3 is CAISESPLRGKGYTF. The nucleotide sequence reads TGTGCCATCAGTGAGTCCCCTCTCAGGGGTAAAGGCTACACCTTC.